This T cell receptor (beta chain) was obtained from a study of T-cell reconstitution after alpha-beta-depleted transplantation in children. The study, taken as a whole, reports: About two months after transplant, alpha-beta T cells reportedly came from several hundred expanded graft clones. From newly produced T cells came most of the T-cell counts and diversity one year after transplant. Surviving recipient cells, namely T cells and thymic progenitors, were the source of high day-60 TCRbeta diversity in some patients.

In germline, CDR1 is DFQATT, CDR2 SNEGSKA (reference sequence). This CDR3 comprises 17 residues. With V trimmed by 3 bases and J by 6 bases, 14 bases remained unmatched. Comment on this clonotype: Its specificity is unknown.

Researchers prepared the TCRbeta library using unique molecular identifiers, the study reports. TCRdb processed the PCR reads anew with MiXCR; each CDR3 protein has one entry. Of about 200,000 distinct CDR3 sequences in the sample, around a sixth were seen once. The J gene is TRBJ2-2, the V gene TRBV20-1; TRBD2 aligns across 9 bases. The clonotype was recovered from a male patient aged 2-15 years who had a stem cell transplant for acute lymphoblastic leukemia, so the T cells may come from the graft donor. Sequences were derived from PBMCs, mostly from graft donor cells, sampled 360 days after TCRalphabeta/CD19-depleted stem cell transplant. CDR3 nucleotide sequence: TGCAGTGCTAGTTTTGAACTAGCGGGTTGGGTGCCCGGGGAGCTGTTTTTT. It codes for CSASFELAGWVPGELFF.